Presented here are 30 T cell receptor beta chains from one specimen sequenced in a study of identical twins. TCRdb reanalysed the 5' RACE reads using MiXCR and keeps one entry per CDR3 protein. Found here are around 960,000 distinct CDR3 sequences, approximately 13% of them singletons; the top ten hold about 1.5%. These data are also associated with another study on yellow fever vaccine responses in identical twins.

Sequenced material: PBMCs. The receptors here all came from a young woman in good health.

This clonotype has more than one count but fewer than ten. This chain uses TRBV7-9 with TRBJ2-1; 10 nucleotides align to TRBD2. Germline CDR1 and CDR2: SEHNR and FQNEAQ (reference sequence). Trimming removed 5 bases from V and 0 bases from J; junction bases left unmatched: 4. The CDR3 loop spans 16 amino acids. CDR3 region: CASSKGLADSYNEQFF. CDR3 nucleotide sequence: TGTGCCAGCAGCAAAGGACTAGCGGACTCCTACAATGAGCAGTTCTTC.

As DNA, the CDR3 is TGTGCCAGCAGTGAAGAGGGCGGGGGCCCCTACAATGAGCAGTTCTTC. It yields the protein CASSEEGGGPYNEQFF. This sequence joins TRBV6-1 and TRBJ2-1, with D perhaps TRBD2 (7 bases). This CDR3 region has 16 residues. V lost 1 base and J 2 bases, leaving 12 bases between the germline ends. Germline lookup yields CDR1 MNHNS and CDR2 SASEGT.

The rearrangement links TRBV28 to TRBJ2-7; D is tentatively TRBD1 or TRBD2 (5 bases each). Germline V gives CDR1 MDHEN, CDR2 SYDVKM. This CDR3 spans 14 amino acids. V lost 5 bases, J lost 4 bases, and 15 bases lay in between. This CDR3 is CASSLRDVSYEQYV. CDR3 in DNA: TGTGCCAGCAGTCTGAGGGACGTAAGTTACGAGCAGTACGTC.

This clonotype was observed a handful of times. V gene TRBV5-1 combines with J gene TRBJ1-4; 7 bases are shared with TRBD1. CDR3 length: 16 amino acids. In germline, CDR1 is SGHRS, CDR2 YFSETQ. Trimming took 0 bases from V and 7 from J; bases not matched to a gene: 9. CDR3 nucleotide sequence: TGCGCCAGCAGCTTGGGACCACAGGGGACGACTGAAAAACTGTTTTTT. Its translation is CASSLGPQGTTEKLFF.

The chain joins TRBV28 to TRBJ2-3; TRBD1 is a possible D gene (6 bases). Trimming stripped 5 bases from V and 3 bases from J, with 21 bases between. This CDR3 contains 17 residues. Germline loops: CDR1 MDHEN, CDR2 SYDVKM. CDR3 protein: CASSPYNPGARTDTQYF. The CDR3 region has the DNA TGTGCCAGCAGTCCATATAATCCAGGGGCCCGTACAGATACGCAGTATTTT.

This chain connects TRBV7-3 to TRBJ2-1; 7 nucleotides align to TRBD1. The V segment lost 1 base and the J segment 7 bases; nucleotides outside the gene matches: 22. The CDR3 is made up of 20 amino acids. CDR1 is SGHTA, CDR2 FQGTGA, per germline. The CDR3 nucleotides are TGTGCCAGCAGCTTAAACTTCGCTTCGAGCGCTGGACAGGTATGGAATGAGCAGTTCTTC. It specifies CASSLNFASSAGQVWNEQFF.

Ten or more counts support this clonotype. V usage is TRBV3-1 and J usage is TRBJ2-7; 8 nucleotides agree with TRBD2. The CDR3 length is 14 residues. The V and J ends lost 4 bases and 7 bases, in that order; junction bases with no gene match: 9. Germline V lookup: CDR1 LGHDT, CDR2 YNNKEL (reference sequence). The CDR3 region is CASSLGLAALEQYF. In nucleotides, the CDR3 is TGTGCCAGCAGCCTAGGACTAGCAGCCTTGGAGCAGTACTTC.

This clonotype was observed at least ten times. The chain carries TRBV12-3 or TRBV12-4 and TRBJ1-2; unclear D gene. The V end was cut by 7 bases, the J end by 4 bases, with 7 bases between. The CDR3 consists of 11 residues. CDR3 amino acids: CASKGGYGYTF. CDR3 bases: TGTGCCAGCAAGGGCGGCTATGGCTACACCTTC.

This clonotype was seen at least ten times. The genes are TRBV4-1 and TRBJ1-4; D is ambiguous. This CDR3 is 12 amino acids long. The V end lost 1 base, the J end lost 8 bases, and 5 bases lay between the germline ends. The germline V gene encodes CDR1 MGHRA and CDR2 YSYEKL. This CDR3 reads CASSQVYEKLFF. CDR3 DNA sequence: TGCGCCAGCAGCCAAGTTTACGAAAAACTGTTTTTT.

The CDR3 coding sequence is TGCAGCGTCCATCTAGGGCTAGCGGGACCCTACGAGCAGTACGTC. Translating gives CSVHLGLAGPYEQYV. The V gene is TRBV29-1, the J gene TRBJ2-7, with TRBD2 matching 9 bases. This CDR3 region has 15 residues. Germline-derived CDR1 and CDR2 are SQVTM and ANQGSEA. J was trimmed by 2 bases and V by 6 bases; bases with no gene match: 11.

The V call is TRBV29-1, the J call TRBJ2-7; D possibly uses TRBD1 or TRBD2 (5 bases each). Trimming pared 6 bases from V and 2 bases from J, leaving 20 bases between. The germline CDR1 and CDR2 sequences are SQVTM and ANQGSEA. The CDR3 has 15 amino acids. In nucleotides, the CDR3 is TGCAGCGTCTTAGGTGGGGGAATCTTCCCCTACGAGCAGTACTTC. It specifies CSVLGGGIFPYEQYF.

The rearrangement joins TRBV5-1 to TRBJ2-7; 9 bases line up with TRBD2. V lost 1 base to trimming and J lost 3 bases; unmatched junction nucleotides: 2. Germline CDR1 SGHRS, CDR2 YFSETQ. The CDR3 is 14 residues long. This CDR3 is CASSLLAGRYEQYF. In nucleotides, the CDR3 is TGCGCCAGCAGCTTGCTAGCGGGACGCTACGAGCAGTACTTC.

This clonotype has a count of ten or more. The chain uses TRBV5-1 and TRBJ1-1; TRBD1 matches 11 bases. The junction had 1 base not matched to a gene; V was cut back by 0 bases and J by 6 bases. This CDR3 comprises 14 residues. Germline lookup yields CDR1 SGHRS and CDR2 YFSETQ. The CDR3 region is CASSLGDRGSEAFF. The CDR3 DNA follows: TGCGCCAGCAGCTTGGGGGACAGGGGGTCTGAAGCTTTCTTT. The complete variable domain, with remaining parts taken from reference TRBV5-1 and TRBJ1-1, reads KAGVTQTPRYLIKTRGQQVTLSCSPISGHRSVSWYQQTPGQGLQFLFEYFSETQRNKGNFPGRFSGRQFSNSRSEMNVSTLELGDSALYLCASSLGDRGSEAFFGQGTRLTVV.

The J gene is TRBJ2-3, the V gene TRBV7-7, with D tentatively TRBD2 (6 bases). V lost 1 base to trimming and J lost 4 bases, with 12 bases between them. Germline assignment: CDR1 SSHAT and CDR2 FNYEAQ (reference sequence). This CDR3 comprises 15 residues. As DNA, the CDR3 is TGTGCCAGCAGCTTAGTTCCCGGGGGAGCAGATACGCAGTATTTT. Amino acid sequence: CASSLVPGGADTQYF.

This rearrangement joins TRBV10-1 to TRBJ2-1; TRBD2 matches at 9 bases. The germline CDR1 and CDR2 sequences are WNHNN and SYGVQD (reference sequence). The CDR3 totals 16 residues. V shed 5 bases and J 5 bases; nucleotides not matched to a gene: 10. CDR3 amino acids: CASSPRLAGSHNEQFF. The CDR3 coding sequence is TGCGCCAGCAGTCCCCGGCTAGCGGGATCCCACAATGAGCAGTTCTTC.

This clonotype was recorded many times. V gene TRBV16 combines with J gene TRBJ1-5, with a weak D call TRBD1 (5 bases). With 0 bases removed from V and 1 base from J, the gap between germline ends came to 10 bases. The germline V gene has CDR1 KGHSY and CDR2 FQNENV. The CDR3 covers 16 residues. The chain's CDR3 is CASSQSGRASNQPQHF. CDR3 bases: TGTGCCAGCAGCCAATCGGGCAGGGCGAGCAATCAGCCCCAGCATTTT.

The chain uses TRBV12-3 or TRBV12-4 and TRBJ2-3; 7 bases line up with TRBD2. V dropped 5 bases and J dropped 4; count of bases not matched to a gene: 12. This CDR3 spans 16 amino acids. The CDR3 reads CASSPGAGEHSDTQYF. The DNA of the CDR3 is TGTGCCAGCAGTCCCGGGGCGGGAGAACATTCAGATACGCAGTATTTT.

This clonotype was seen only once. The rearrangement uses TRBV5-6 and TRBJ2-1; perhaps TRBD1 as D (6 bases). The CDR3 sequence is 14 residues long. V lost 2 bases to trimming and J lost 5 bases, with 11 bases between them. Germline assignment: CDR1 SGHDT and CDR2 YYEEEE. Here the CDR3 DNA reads TGTGCCAGCAGCTTTGGAAAGGGGGACAATGAGCAGTTCTTC. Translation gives CASSFGKGDNEQFF.

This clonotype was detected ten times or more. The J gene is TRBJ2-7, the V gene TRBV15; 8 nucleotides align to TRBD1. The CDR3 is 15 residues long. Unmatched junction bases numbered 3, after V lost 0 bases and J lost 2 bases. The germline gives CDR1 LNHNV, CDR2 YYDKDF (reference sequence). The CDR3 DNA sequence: TGTGCCACCAGCAGAGATAGGGACAGGACCTACGAGCAGTACGTC. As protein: CATSRDRDRTYEQYV.

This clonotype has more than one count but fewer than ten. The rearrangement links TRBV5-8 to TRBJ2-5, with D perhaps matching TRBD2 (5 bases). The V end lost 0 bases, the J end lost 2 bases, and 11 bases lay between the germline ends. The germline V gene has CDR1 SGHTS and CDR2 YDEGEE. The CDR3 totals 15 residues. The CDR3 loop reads CASSLAGNSQETQYF. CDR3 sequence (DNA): TGTGCCAGCAGCTTGGCGGGGAACAGTCAAGAGACCCAGTACTTC. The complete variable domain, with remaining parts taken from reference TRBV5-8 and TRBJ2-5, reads EAGVTQSPTHLIKTRGQQATLRCSPISGHTSVYWYQQALGLGLQFLLWYDEGEERNRGNFPPRFSGRQFPNYSSELNVNALELEDSALYLCASSLAGNSQETQYFGPGTRLLVL.

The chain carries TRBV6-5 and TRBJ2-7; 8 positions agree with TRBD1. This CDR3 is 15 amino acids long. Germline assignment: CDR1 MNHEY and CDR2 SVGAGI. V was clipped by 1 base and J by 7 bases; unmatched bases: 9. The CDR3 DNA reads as TGTGCCAGCAGTTACTGGGCTCGGGGACAGGAAGAGCAGTACTTC. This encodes CASSYWARGQEEQYF.

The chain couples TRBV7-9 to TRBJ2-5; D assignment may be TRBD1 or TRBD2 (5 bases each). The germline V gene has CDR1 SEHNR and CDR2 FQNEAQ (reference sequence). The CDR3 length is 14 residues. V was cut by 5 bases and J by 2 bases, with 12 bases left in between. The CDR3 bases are TGTGCCAGCAGCCGAGGGACCGAACAAGAGACCCAGTACTTC. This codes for CASSRGTEQETQYF. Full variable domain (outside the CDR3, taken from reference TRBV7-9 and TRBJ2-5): DTGVSQNPRHKITKRGQNVTFRCDPISEHNRLYWYRQTLGQGPEFLTYFQNEAQLEKSRLLSDRFSAERPKGSFSTLEIQRTEQGDSAMYLCASSRGTEQETQYFGPGTRLLVL.

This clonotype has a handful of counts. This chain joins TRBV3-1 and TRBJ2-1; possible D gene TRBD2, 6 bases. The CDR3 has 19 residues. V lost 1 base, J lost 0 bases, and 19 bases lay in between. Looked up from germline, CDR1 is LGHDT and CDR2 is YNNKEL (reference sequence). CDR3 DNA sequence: TGTGCCAGCAGCCAAGGGCTAGCGCCTAGCCTCACCTCCTACAATGAGCAGTTCTTC. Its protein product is CASSQGLAPSLTSYNEQFF.

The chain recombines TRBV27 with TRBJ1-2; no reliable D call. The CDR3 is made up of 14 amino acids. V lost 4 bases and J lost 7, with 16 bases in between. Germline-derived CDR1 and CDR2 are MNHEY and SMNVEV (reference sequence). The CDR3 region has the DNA TGTGCCAGCAGTTCGAGTGTGGCCCCAGTTGGCTACACCTTC. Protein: CASSSSVAPVGYTF.

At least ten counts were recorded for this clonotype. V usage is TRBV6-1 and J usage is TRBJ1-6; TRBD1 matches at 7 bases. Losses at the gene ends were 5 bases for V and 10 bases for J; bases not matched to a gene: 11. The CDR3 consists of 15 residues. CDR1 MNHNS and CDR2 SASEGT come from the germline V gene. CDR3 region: CASSPRTGQASPLHF. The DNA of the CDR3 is TGTGCCAGCAGTCCGCGGACAGGACAGGCGTCACCCCTCCACTTT.

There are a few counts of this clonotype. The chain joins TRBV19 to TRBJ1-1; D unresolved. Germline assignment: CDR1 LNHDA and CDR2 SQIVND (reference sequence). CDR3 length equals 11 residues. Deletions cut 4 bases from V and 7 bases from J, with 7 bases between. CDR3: CASSTSVEAFF. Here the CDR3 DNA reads TGTGCCAGTAGTACGTCAGTTGAAGCTTTCTTT.

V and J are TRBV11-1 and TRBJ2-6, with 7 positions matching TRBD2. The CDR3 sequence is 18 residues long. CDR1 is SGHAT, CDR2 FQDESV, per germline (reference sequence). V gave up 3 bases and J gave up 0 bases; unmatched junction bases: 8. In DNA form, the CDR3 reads TGTGCCAGCAGCTTGGGGAATTGGGACTACTCTGGGGCCAACGTCCTGACTTTC. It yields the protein CASSLGNWDYSGANVLTF.

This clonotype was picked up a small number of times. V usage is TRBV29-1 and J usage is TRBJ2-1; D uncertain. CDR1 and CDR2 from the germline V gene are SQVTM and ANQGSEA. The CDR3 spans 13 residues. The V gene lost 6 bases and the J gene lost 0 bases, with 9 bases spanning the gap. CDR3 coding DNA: TGCAGCGTATTATCATACTCCTACAATGAGCAGTTCTTC. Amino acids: CSVLSYSYNEQFF.

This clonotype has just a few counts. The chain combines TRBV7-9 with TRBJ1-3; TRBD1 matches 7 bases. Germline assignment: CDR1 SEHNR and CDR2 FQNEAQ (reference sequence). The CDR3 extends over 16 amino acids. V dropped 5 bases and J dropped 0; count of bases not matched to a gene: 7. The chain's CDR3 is CASSGNRGSSGNTIYF. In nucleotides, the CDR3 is TGTGCCAGCAGCGGGAACAGGGGAAGCTCTGGAAACACCATATATTTT.

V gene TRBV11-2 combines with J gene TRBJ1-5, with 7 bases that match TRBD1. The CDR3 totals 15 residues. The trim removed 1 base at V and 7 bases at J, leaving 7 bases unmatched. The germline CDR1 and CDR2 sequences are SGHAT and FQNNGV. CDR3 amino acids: CASSLVGRGDQPQHF. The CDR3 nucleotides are TGTGCCAGCAGCTTAGTTGGCAGGGGGGACCAGCCCCAGCATTTT.